The clone carrying this T cell receptor (beta chain) was observed once. Its antigen is not known. Clones were read by immunoSEQ multiplex PCR, and TCRdb kept only the in-frame ones, dropping some. The sample has 100,000 to 150,000 clones, 87% seen once. This sample is drawn from a study of T cell responses to AZD1222 COVID-19 vaccine. In the study overall: Pooled samples include second doses given at about 4 or 12 weeks.

CDR1 and CDR2 (germline): ENHRY, SYGVKD. The length of the CDR3 is 16 residues. V was cut by 5 bases and J by 0 bases, with 15 bases left in between. Regarding the study as a whole: Close to half of spike-specific TCRs reportedly recognize unmutated variant regions. Only 5 or 6 AZD1222 recipients tested seropositive at baseline.

The V and J genes are TRBV10-3 and TRBJ2-3, with D possibly being TRBD1 (5 bases). Sample: peripheral blood, taken on day 0 of AZD1222 vaccination. The source of this sequence is an adult in good health. The CDR3 spells CAISPRTAGSTDTQYF. Written as DNA, the CDR3 is TGTGCCATCAGTCCCCGAACGGCAGGGAGCACAGATACGCAGTATTTT.